In its sample, the clone carrying this TCR beta chain was seen many times. The antigen is unknown. The CDR3 runs to 13 residues. Germline assignment: CDR1 DFQATT and CDR2 SNEGSKA (reference sequence). V shed 2 bases and J shed 7 bases, with 14 bases lying between them. For TCR beta, libraries came from quantitative 5'-RACE with molecular barcodes. TCRdb reprocessed the 5' RACE reads via MiXCR and lists one record per CDR3 protein. The top ten clones hold around 0.51% of a sample with 800,000 to 900,000 distinct CDR3 sequences, over 9.5% of them seen once. This sample is drawn from a study of CD8 T cells in ankylosing spondylitis. Study results and limitations: Earlier authors reported some of these motif variants in reactive arthritis synovial fluid and blood. Matched synovial fluid from ankylosing spondylitis patients was reported to be enriched for disease-linked clones. Ankylosing spondylitis blood appeared to be characterized by a TCR beta motif of 7 to 9 highly homologous variants. Relatively scarce in peripheral blood, disease-linked clones were CD8+.

The chain couples TRBV20-1 to TRBJ1-2; possibly TRBD1 for D (6 bases). This clonotype was obtained from a male donor with ankylosing spondylitis. Input material: blood, either unsorted or a sorted T cell fraction (not recorded which). As DNA, the CDR3 is TGCAGTGCTAGACTCGGGGGCGCCTCTGGCTACACCTTC. As protein: CSARLGGASGYTF.